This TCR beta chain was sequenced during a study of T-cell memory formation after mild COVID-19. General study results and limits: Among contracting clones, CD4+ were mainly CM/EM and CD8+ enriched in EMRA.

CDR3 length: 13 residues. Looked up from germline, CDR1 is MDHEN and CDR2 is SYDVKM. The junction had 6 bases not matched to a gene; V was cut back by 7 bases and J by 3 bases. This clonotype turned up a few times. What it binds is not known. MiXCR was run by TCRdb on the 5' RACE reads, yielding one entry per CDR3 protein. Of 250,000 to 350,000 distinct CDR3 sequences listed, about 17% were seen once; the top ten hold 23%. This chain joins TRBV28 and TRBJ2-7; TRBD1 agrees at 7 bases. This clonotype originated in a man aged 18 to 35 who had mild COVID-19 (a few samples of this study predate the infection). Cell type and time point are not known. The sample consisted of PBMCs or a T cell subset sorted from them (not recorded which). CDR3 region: CASTTGQSYEQYV. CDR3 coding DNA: TGTGCCAGCACCACGGGACAGAGCTACGAGCAGTACGTC.